The T cell receptor beta chain under discussion was sequenced for a study of beta chain features in type 1 diabetes. Sorting based on CD45RO/CCR7/CD25/CD127/CD95/CD27 separated CD4+ naive, central memory, regulatory and stem cell-like memory cells. The CDR3 loop spans 13 amino acids. Trimming pared 2 bases from V and 9 bases from J, leaving 14 bases between. Germline-derived CDR1 and CDR2 are SQVTM and ANQGSEA. Study-wide points: Reads derived from cDNA could over-represent cells showing high TCR expression. Individuals with type 1 diabetes displayed fewer insertions and more deletions at VDJ junctions. Moderate but significant shortening of TCRB CDR3s was recorded in all four CD4+ subsets from Type 1 diabetes patients.

All of the isolated RNA was reverse transcribed, so expressed TCRB transcripts were sequenced. Assay: immunoSEQ multiplex PCR; the TCRdb copy retains only in-frame clones and omits some. The sample shows just over 450,000 clones, 25% to 35% of them seen only once. A remark on this clone: The antigen is undetermined.

The material sequenced was naive CD4+ T cells from blood. This TCR was recovered from a man younger than 35 in good health. The J gene is TRBJ2-1, the V gene TRBV29-1; possible D gene TRBD2, 5 bases. In nucleotides, the CDR3 is TGCAGCGTTGAACCCCTCACGGCGGGTGAGCAGTTCTTC. Its protein is CSVEPLTAGEQFF.